This note documents a single T cell receptor (beta chain) sequence. Its antigen is as yet unknown. These data come from a study of cytomegalovirus exposure and HLA in healthy donors. Study-wide findings and caveats: Donors belonging to an Asian-associated ancestry cluster reportedly showed fewer N-insertions in productive TCRs than the approximately 680-donor mean, according to what a later analysis found. At a 0.05 false discovery rate, a later analysis found approximately 17,000 TCR beta sequences to be associated with HLA alleles. No immune exposure information besides CMV serostatus was available. In vitro, three CMV-associated chains proved specific for CMV antigens.

Trimming took 1 base from V and 2 from J, leaving 10 bases between them. CDR3 length: 15 amino acids. The V gene's germline CDR1 is LNHDA and CDR2 SQIVND (reference sequence). A multiplex PCR was run with 60 Vbeta primers and 13 Jbeta primers. Sequencing was performed with immunoSEQ multiplex PCR; in TCRdb, only in-frame clones are kept and a portion is missing. The sample data list 150,000 to 200,000 clones. Input material: PBMCs. V gene TRBV19 combines with J gene TRBJ2-3, with D perhaps matching TRBD2 (6 bases). This receptor was obtained from a man between 25 and 39 years old in good health and CMV-seronegative. The CDR3 region has the DNA TGTGCCAGTAGTATAGGGACGGGGGACACAGATACGCAGTATTTT. It specifies CASSIGTGDTDTQYF.